This TCR beta chain was documented in a study of neurological immune-mediated disorders. Many counts were recorded for this clonotype. Its antigen is unknown. The CDR3 contains 15 residues. Germline V CDR1 and CDR2: SGDLS, YYNGEE. With 3 bases removed from V and 3 bases from J, the gap between germline ends came to 13 bases. Synthesis of cDNA was accomplished via 5'RACE employing 10-nucleotide random UMIs. MiXCR was run by TCRdb on the 5' RACE reads, yielding one entry per CDR3 protein. The table shows tens of thousands of distinct CDR3 sequences, with 4.2% occurring only once. Study results and limitations: TCR-beta repertoires seemed private in all groups, with no expanded CDR3 amino acid sequences shared. One cluster of related CDR3 sequences contained, by phylogenetic grouping, the repertoires of 18 of 34 multiple sclerosis patients and formed a possible signature.

This rearrangement joins TRBV9 to TRBJ2-1, with D perhaps being TRBD1 or TRBD2 (5 bases each). The sequence came from a man aged 45-65 years with multiple sclerosis. Sequenced input: PBMCs. CDR3 bases: TGTGCCAGCAGCGCTCTAACGGGGCGCTACAATGAGCAGTTCTTC. As protein: CASSALTGRYNEQFF.